These T cell receptor beta chains were read from a single sample in a study of cytomegalovirus exposure and HLA in healthy donors. The repertoire was sequenced with immunoSEQ multiplex PCR; TCRdb's copy has only in-frame clones and lacks some. The data contain roughly 130,000 clones, roughly 78% of them seen just once; the ten biggest clones take up 5.3%. Source material: PBMCs. These receptors all stem from a man younger than 45 in good health and CMV-seronegative. Both conserved end residues are part of each CDR3. Fields, in order: CDR3 length, V gene, J gene, D gene, clone size, CDR3 protein, CDR3 DNA. A D gene is named only where the DNA matches it firmly. Clone size is given for some rows only: seen once, a few or many times, or a class if the clone is expanded.

cdr3_length: 15
v_call: TRBV9
j_call: TRBJ1-2
d_call: -
clone_size: -
cdr3_aa: CASSVEEGVRYGYTF
cdr3_nt: TGTGCCAGCAGCGTAGAGGAAGGGGTGCGTTATGGCTACACCTTC

cdr3_length: 16
v_call: TRBV4-3
j_call: TRBJ1-1
d_call: -
clone_size: few
cdr3_aa: CASSQKTTPAEGEAFF
cdr3_nt: TGCGCCAGCAGCCAAAAGACGACACCCGCTGAGGGTGAAGCTTTCTTT

cdr3_length: 22
v_call: TRBV12-2
j_call: TRBJ2-7
d_call: -
clone_size: -
cdr3_aa: CASRLGTSGRPIEVGGVYEQYF
cdr3_nt: TGTGCAAGTCGCTTAGGGACTAGCGGGAGGCCCATCGAGGTCGGTGGTGTATACGAGCAGTACTTC

cdr3_length: 13
v_call: TRBV2
j_call: TRBJ2-1
d_call: -
clone_size: -
cdr3_aa: CASSERVYNEQFF
cdr3_nt: TGTGCCAGCAGTGAACGCGTTTACAATGAGCAGTTCTTC

cdr3_length: 14
v_call: TRBV6-5
j_call: TRBJ1-1
d_call: -
clone_size: few
cdr3_aa: CASSQVAMNTEAFF
cdr3_nt: TGTGCCAGCAGTCAGGTTGCAATGAACACTGAAGCTTTCTTT

cdr3_length: 15
v_call: TRBV4-3
j_call: TRBJ1-2
d_call: -
clone_size: -
cdr3_aa: CASSPLGGGSYGYTF
cdr3_nt: TGCGCCAGCAGCCCTCTCGGGGGAGGTAGCTATGGCTACACCTTC

cdr3_length: 16
v_call: TRBV7-9
j_call: TRBJ2-2
d_call: -
clone_size: -
cdr3_aa: CASSTETTGNTGELFF
cdr3_nt: TGTGCCAGCAGCACAGAAACAACAGGCAACACCGGGGAGCTGTTTTTT

cdr3_length: 14
v_call: TRBV18
j_call: TRBJ2-3
d_call: -
clone_size: -
cdr3_aa: CASSPPSGTDTQYF
cdr3_nt: TGTGCCAGCTCACCACCTAGCGGCACAGATACGCAGTATTTT

cdr3_length: 12
v_call: TRBV6-5
j_call: TRBJ2-7
d_call: TRBD1
clone_size: -
cdr3_aa: CASRQGPYEQYF
cdr3_nt: TGTGCCAGCAGACAGGGGCCCTACGAGCAGTACTTC

cdr3_length: 11
v_call: TRBV5-6
j_call: TRBJ2-1
d_call: -
clone_size: -
cdr3_aa: CASSWPHEQFF
cdr3_nt: TGTGCCAGCAGCTGGCCACATGAGCAGTTCTTC

cdr3_length: 15
v_call: TRBV6-5
j_call: TRBJ2-6
d_call: -
clone_size: -
cdr3_aa: CASSYGLGGANVLTF
cdr3_nt: TGTGCCAGCAGTTACGGTCTAGGTGGGGCCAACGTCCTGACTTTC

cdr3_length: 15
v_call: TRBV5-8
j_call: TRBJ1-6
d_call: TRBD1
clone_size: -
cdr3_aa: CASSLQGAENSPLHF
cdr3_nt: TGTGCCAGCAGCTTACAGGGGGCCGAAAATTCACCCCTCCACTTT

cdr3_length: 15
v_call: TRBV29-1
j_call: TRBJ2-7
d_call: -
clone_size: few
cdr3_aa: CSVERIASSSYEQYF
cdr3_nt: TGCAGCGTTGAACGAATAGCGTCGAGCTCCTACGAGCAGTACTTC

cdr3_length: 15
v_call: TRBV4-3
j_call: TRBJ1-1
d_call: -
clone_size: few
cdr3_aa: CASSQDSERNTEAFF
cdr3_nt: TGCGCCAGCAGCCAAGATTCGGAGAGGAACACTGAAGCTTTCTTT

cdr3_length: 16
v_call: TRBV5-1
j_call: TRBJ1-4
d_call: TRBD1
clone_size: -
cdr3_aa: CASSPTRPGQGPGLFF
cdr3_nt: TGCGCCAGCAGCCCAACGCGCCCGGGACAGGGTCCGGGACTGTTTTTT

cdr3_length: 14
v_call: TRBV5-1
j_call: TRBJ1-1
d_call: -
clone_size: -
cdr3_aa: CASSRLEWNTEAFF
cdr3_nt: TGCGCCAGCAGCAGACTTGAGTGGAACACTGAAGCTTTCTTT

cdr3_length: 19
v_call: TRBV21-1
j_call: TRBJ2-1
d_call: -
clone_size: once
cdr3_aa: CASSMTRVAGGFSYNEQFF
cdr3_nt: TGTGCCAGCAGCATGACCAGGGTAGCGGGAGGATTTTCCTACAATGAGCAGTTCTTC

cdr3_length: 15
v_call: TRBV5-4
j_call: TRBJ2-7
d_call: TRBD2
clone_size: once
cdr3_aa: CASSLVLAGGGEQYF
cdr3_nt: TGTGCCAGCAGCTTGGTGTTAGCGGGGGGTGGGGAGCAGTACTTC

cdr3_length: 16
v_call: TRBV29-1
j_call: TRBJ2-1
d_call: -
clone_size: -
cdr3_aa: CSVPSVQGSSYNEQFF
cdr3_nt: TGCAGCGTTCCGAGCGTTCAGGGCAGCTCCTACAATGAGCAGTTCTTC

cdr3_length: 14
v_call: TRBV28
j_call: TRBJ2-1
d_call: -
clone_size: many
cdr3_aa: CASSLPRGYNEQFF
cdr3_nt: TGTGCCAGCAGTTTACCGAGAGGCTACAATGAGCAGTTCTTC

cdr3_length: 13
v_call: TRBV7-7
j_call: TRBJ2-1
d_call: -
clone_size: -
cdr3_aa: CASSLRDFGEQFF
cdr3_nt: TGTGCTAGCAGCCTAAGGGACTTCGGTGAGCAGTTCTTC

cdr3_length: 9
v_call: TRBV20-1
j_call: TRBJ2-3
d_call: -
clone_size: -
cdr3_aa: CSPPDTQYF
cdr3_nt: TGCAGTCCCCCGGATACGCAGTATTTT

cdr3_length: 16
v_call: TRBV7-2
j_call: TRBJ2-3
d_call: TRBD2
clone_size: -
cdr3_aa: CASSPGLAGTSDTQYF
cdr3_nt: TGTGCCAGCAGCCCGGGACTAGCGGGAACGTCAGATACGCAGTATTTT

cdr3_length: 15
v_call: TRBV27
j_call: TRBJ1-1
d_call: -
clone_size: -
cdr3_aa: CASSFRGRGNTEAFF
cdr3_nt: TGTGCCAGCAGTTTTCGGGGTCGGGGGAACACTGAAGCTTTCTTT

cdr3_length: 15
v_call: TRBV11-2
j_call: TRBJ2-7
d_call: TRBD2
clone_size: -
cdr3_aa: CASSLVLASGFEQYF
cdr3_nt: TGTGCCAGCAGCTTAGTCTTGGCTAGCGGTTTCGAGCAGTACTTC

cdr3_length: 13
v_call: TRBV7-8
j_call: TRBJ2-1
d_call: -
clone_size: -
cdr3_aa: CASRTLLYNEQFF
cdr3_nt: TGTGCCAGCAGGACTCTTCTCTACAATGAGCAGTTCTTC

cdr3_length: 15
v_call: TRBV13
j_call: TRBJ1-2
d_call: TRBD1
clone_size: -
cdr3_aa: CASSPEEGAGYGYTF
cdr3_nt: TGTGCCAGCAGCCCCGAAGAGGGGGCGGGCTATGGCTACACCTTC

cdr3_length: 14
v_call: TRBV4-2
j_call: TRBJ1-5
d_call: -
clone_size: -
cdr3_aa: CASSREDSNQPQHF
cdr3_nt: TGTGCCAGCAGCAGAGAGGATAGCAATCAGCCCCAGCATTTT

cdr3_length: 15
v_call: TRBV10-3
j_call: TRBJ2-1
d_call: TRBD1
clone_size: once
cdr3_aa: CAISGPGQAGNEQFF
cdr3_nt: TGTGCCATCAGTGGGCCGGGACAGGCCGGCAATGAGCAGTTCTTC

cdr3_length: 15
v_call: TRBV5-1
j_call: TRBJ2-7
d_call: -
clone_size: -
cdr3_aa: CASSLGLGAPREQYF
cdr3_nt: TGCGCCAGCAGCCTGGGGTTGGGTGCCCCTAGGGAGCAGTACTTC

cdr3_length: 14
v_call: TRBV19
j_call: TRBJ1-5
d_call: TRBD1
clone_size: -
cdr3_aa: CASGLGQGNQPQHF
cdr3_nt: TGTGCCAGTGGGCTGGGACAGGGGAACCAGCCCCAGCATTTT

cdr3_length: 17
v_call: TRBV10-3
j_call: TRBJ2-2
d_call: TRBD2
clone_size: -
cdr3_aa: CAIRSLPSGGTTGELFF
cdr3_nt: TGTGCCATCAGGTCCCTCCCTAGCGGGGGGACCACCGGGGAGCTGTTTTTT

cdr3_length: 15
v_call: TRBV9
j_call: TRBJ1-1
d_call: -
clone_size: -
cdr3_aa: CASSPVGQSTSEAFF
cdr3_nt: TGTGCCAGCAGCCCGGTAGGACAGTCTACAAGTGAAGCTTTCTTT

cdr3_length: 14
v_call: TRBV14
j_call: TRBJ2-1
d_call: -
clone_size: -
cdr3_aa: CASSLLGGYNEQFF
cdr3_nt: TGTGCCAGCAGCCTCCTGGGGGGTTACAATGAGCAGTTCTTC

cdr3_length: 16
v_call: TRBV5-6
j_call: TRBJ2-1
d_call: TRBD1
clone_size: few
cdr3_aa: CASSLTGANIYNEQFF
cdr3_nt: TGTGCCAGCAGCCTTACAGGGGCAAATATCTACAATGAGCAGTTCTTC

cdr3_length: 16
v_call: TRBV2
j_call: TRBJ2-5
d_call: TRBD2
clone_size: -
cdr3_aa: CASRFGGVAYQETQYF
cdr3_nt: TGTGCCAGCAGGTTCGGGGGGGTAGCGTACCAAGAGACCCAGTACTTC

cdr3_length: 15
v_call: TRBV27
j_call: TRBJ2-7
d_call: TRBD1
clone_size: -
cdr3_aa: CASSFWGQGLDEQYF
cdr3_nt: TGTGCCAGCAGTTTCTGGGGACAGGGATTAGACGAGCAGTACTTC

cdr3_length: 17
v_call: TRBV21-1
j_call: TRBJ1-4
d_call: -
clone_size: few
cdr3_aa: CASSNRGRDPTNEKLFF
cdr3_nt: TGTGCCAGCAGCAACCGGGGTAGGGATCCAACTAATGAAAAACTGTTTTTT

cdr3_length: 15
v_call: TRBV6-6
j_call: TRBJ2-1
d_call: -
clone_size: -
cdr3_aa: CASTGQFFGANEQFF
cdr3_nt: TGTGCCAGCACCGGACAGTTTTTTGGGGCCAATGAGCAGTTCTTC

cdr3_length: 14
v_call: TRBV6-6
j_call: TRBJ1-2
d_call: -
clone_size: -
cdr3_aa: CASSLDWTARGYTF
cdr3_nt: TGTGCCAGCAGTTTGGATTGGACAGCAAGGGGCTACACCTTC

cdr3_length: 14
v_call: TRBV5-4
j_call: TRBJ2-1
d_call: -
clone_size: -
cdr3_aa: CASSLGGGENEQFF
cdr3_nt: TGTGCCAGCAGCTTGGGAGGGGGGGAGAATGAGCAGTTCTTC